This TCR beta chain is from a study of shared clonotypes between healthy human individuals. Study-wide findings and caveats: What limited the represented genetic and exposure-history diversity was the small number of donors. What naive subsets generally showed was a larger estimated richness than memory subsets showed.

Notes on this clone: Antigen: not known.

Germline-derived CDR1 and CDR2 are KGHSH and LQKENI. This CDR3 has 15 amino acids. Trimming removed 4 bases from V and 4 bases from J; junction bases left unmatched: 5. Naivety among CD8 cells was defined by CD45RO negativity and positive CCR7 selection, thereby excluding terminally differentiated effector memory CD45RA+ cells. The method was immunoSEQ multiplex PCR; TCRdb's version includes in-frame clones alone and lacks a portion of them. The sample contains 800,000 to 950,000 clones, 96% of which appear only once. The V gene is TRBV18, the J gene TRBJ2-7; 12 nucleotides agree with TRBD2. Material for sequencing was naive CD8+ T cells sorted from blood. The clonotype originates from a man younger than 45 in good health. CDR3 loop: CASSLKTSGGYEQYF. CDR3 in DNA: TGTGCCAGCTCACTCAAGACTAGCGGGGGATACGAGCAGTACTTC.